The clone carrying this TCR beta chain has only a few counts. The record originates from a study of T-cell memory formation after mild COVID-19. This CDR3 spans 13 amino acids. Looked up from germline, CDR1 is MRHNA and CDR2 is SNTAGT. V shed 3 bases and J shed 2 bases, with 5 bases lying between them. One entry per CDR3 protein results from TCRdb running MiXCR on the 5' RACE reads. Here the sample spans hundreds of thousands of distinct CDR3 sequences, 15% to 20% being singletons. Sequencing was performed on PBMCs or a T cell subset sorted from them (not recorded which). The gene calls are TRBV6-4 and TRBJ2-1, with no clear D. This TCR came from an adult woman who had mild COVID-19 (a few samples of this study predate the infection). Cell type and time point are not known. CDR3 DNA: TGTGCCAGCAGTGAGGCAGCCTACAATGAGCAGTTCTTC. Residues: CASSEAAYNEQFF.